What follows describes a single T cell receptor (beta chain). V was cut by 4 bases and J by 2 bases, with 5 bases left in between. This CDR3 region has 12 residues. This sample was included in a study of Ad26.COV2.S vaccination and SARS-CoV-2 variants. At the level of the study: By the intramuscular route, Ad26.COV2.S was given once, or twice 56 days apart.

Noted treatment: some 19 received Ad26.COV2.S at low or high dose, single or two shots; 5 received placebo; per-sample allocation not given. Samples were taken on day 63 after the first vaccine or placebo injection. Profiling relied on immunoSEQ multiplex PCR, and the TCRdb table lists in-frame clones only, not all of them. The sample records 380,000 or so clones, under 90% being singletons. This clonotype was obtained from a person aged 18-60 years who received the Ad26.COV2.S COVID-19 vaccine or a placebo. Material: peripheral blood, obtained in a trial of Ad26.COV2.S vaccine versus placebo. This rearrangement joins TRBV12-3 or TRBV12-4 to TRBJ1-2; D unclear. The DNA for the CDR3 is TGTGCCAGCAGTTCACAGAACTATGGCTACACCTTC. It codes for CASSSQNYGYTF.